These T cell receptor beta chains were read from a single sample in a study of T cell repertoires in cytomegalovirus infection. What these receptors recognize is not known. MiXCR, run by TCRdb on the reads, gives a single entry per CDR3 protein. Among hundreds of thousands of distinct CDR3 sequences listed, approximately 46% were seen once. The specimen comprised cultured PBMCs, sampled from culture after CMV antigen stimulation. The receptors shown here come from a human donor in good health (CMV status not recorded). Some clones in this sample may be carry-over from other donors' samples. Both conserved end residues are part of each CDR3. Fields, in order: J gene, D gene, V gene, clone size, CDR3 DNA, CDR3 protein. A D gene is named only where the DNA matches it firmly. Only some rows state a clone size, as once, few, many or a class for expanded clones.

TRBJ2-5,-,TRBV20-1,-,TGCAGTGCTAGACTGGGCGTGGGGCAAGAGACCCAGTACTTC,CSARLGVGQETQYF
TRBJ1-5,-,TRBV6-1,few,TGTGCCAGCAGTAACCGGGACATAAGGGAGCCCCAGCATTTT,CASSNRDIREPQHF
TRBJ1-2,-,TRBV2,-,TGTGCCAGCATCCCACGCGCGTACGGAACGGGGGGCAACTATGGCTACACCTTC,CASIPRAYGTGGNYGYTF
TRBJ2-3,TRBD1,TRBV6-8,-,TGTGCCAGCAAGGGGACAGGGGTTAGAGATACGCAGTATTTT,CASKGTGVRDTQYF
TRBJ2-7,-,TRBV5-1,-,TGCGCCAGCAGCTTGGACCAGGGTAAGAACGAGCAGTACTTC,CASSLDQGKNEQYF
TRBJ2-7,TRBD2,TRBV6-8,few,TGTGCCAGCAGTTACTCCCCTCGACTAGCGGGAGTTTACGAGCAGTACTTC,CASSYSPRLAGVYEQYF
TRBJ1-1,-,TRBV5-1,once,TGCGCCAGCAGCTTGGAGGCGGGCACCATGAACACTGAAGCTTTCTTT,CASSLEAGTMNTEAFF
TRBJ2-4,-,TRBV5-4,-,TGTGCCAGCAGCTTGGAGGGACAAAGGAAAAACATTCAGTACTTC,CASSLEGQRKNIQYF
TRBJ2-5,TRBD2,TRBV10-3,-,TGTGCCACCAACCTGGGGGTAGCGGGGGACGGCCTTGAGACCCAGTACTTC,CATNLGVAGDGLETQYF
TRBJ1-4,TRBD1,TRBV7-9,few,TGTGCCAGCAGCGACAGGGGTCTCCTAGGGAAACTGTTTTTT,CASSDRGLLGKLFF
TRBJ2-7,-,TRBV27,-,TGTGCCAGCAGTGAGCGGCCGAGGAGCGAGCAGTACTTC,CASSERPRSEQYF
TRBJ1-4,-,TRBV7-2,-,TGTGCCAGCAGCGCAGCCGGGACTATTAATGAAAAACTGTTTTTT,CASSAAGTINEKLFF
TRBJ1-2,-,TRBV24-1,-,TGTGCCACCAGTGGTTCAGACAGCAACTATGGCTACACCTTC,CATSGSDSNYGYTF
TRBJ2-5,-,TRBV12-3/TRBV12-4,-,TGTGCCAGCAGTGAAGTCGGGCTCCAAGAGACCCAGTACTTC,CASSEVGLQETQYF
TRBJ2-7,-,TRBV7-9,-,TGTGCCAGCAGCTTGATCCTCGGAGACGAGCAGTACTTC,CASSLILGDEQYF
TRBJ1-5,-,TRBV7-2,-,TGTGCCAGCTCCCCGCAGGGAGTGGATCAGCCCCAGCATTTT,CASSPQGVDQPQHF
TRBJ1-2,TRBD1,TRBV7-9,few,TGTGCCAGCAGCGTACCAGGGGGCGCAGGCGGCTACACCTTC,CASSVPGGAGGYTF
TRBJ2-1,-,TRBV7-2,few,TGTGCCAGCAGCTCCAGAGGGGGGAGTGAGCAGTTCTTC,CASSSRGGSEQFF
TRBJ2-3,TRBD2,TRBV7-2,-,TGTGCCAGCAGCTTGTATAGCGGGGGTTTGGGAGATACGCAGTATTTT,CASSLYSGGLGDTQYF
TRBJ2-5,-,TRBV11-2,few,TGTGCCAGCAGGCCAATTGGGGGGCGCGTCCAGTACTTC,CASRPIGGRVQYF
TRBJ2-7,-,TRBV3-1,-,TGTGCCAGCAGCCAAGGAGTGACAGACTCCTACGAGCAGTACTTC,CASSQGVTDSYEQYF
TRBJ2-3,TRBD2,TRBV11-2,medium-sized,TGTGCCAGCAGCTTACAGCGGGGGCGCACAGATACGCAGTATTTT,CASSLQRGRTDTQYF